The clone carrying this T cell receptor beta chain was seen repeatedly, ten times or more. The antigen is unknown. For repertoire sequencing, the TCR beta CDR3 regions were amplified from RNA transcripts. The library came from an HTBI-primed first-round RT-PCR and a second-round multiplex PCR. TCRdb analysed the multiplex PCR reads with MiXCR anew, one entry per CDR3 protein. The table has around 1,000,000 distinct CDR3 sequences, approximately 35% seen once. The CDR3 is 13 residues long. V lost 7 bases and J 0 bases, leaving 9 bases between the germline ends. The germline V gene has CDR1 WSHSY and CDR2 SAAADI. This sample is drawn from a study of Graves' ophthalmopathy and Graves' hyperthyroidism. Broader study findings: Between ophthalmopathy and stable hyperthyroidism, a 13-signature model drew a separation with roughly 85% sensitivity and around 80% specificity.

Hyperthyroidism patients, aged 18 to 65, were newly diagnosed, under 2 months' duration. The diagnosis was founded upon clinical symptoms, serum thyroxine, TRAb, thyroid ultrasound and orbital computed tomography. The clonotype was recovered from an adult man with Graves' hyperthyroidism. J is TRBJ1-1 and V is TRBV10-2; possible D gene TRBD1, 5 bases. Sequenced sample: peripheral blood or thyroid tissue (not recorded which). The chain's CDR3 is CASTAGLNTEAFF. CDR3 DNA sequence: TGCGCCAGCACTGCAGGGTTGAACACTGAAGCTTTCTTT.